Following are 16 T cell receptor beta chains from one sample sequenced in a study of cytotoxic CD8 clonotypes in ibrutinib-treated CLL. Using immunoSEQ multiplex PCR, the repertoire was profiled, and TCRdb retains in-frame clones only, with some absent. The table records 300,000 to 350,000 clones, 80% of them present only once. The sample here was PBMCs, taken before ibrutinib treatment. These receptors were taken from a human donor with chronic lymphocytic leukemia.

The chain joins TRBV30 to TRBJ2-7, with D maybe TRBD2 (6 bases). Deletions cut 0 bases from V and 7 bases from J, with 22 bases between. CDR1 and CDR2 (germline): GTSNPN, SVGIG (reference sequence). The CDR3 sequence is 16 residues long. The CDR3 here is CAWSVTQGGLLREQYF. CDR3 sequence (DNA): TGTGCCTGGAGTGTAACCCAAGGAGGACTACTAAGGGAGCAGTACTTC.

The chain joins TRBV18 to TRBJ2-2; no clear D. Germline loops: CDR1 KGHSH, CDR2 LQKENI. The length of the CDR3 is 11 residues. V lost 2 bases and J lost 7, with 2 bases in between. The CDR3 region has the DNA TGTGCCAGCTCACCAATCGGGGAGCTGTTTTTT. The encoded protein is CASSPIGELFF.

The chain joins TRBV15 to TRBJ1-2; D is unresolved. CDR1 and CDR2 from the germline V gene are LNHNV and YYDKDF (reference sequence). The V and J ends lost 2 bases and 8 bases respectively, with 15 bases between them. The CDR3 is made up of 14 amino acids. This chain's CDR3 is CATSRRHPGAGYTF. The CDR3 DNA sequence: TGTGCCACCAGCAGAAGACATCCCGGAGCGGGCTACACCTTC.

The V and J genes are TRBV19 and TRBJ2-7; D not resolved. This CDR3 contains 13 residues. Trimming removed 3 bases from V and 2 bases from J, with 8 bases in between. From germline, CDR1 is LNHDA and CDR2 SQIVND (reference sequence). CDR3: CASSIRIAYEQYF. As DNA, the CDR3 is TGTGCCAGTAGTATTCGTATCGCCTACGAGCAGTACTTC.

CDR3 in DNA: TGTGCCAGCAGCCAAGATTTAGCGGCCTATCGTTACGAGCAGTACTTC. Its protein product is CASSQDLAAYRYEQYF. The chain joins TRBV4-2 to TRBJ2-7; D might be TRBD2 (6 bases). This CDR3 comprises 16 residues. From germline, CDR1 is LGHNA and CDR2 YNFKEQ. The V gene lost 0 bases and the J gene lost 4 bases, with 16 bases spanning the gap.

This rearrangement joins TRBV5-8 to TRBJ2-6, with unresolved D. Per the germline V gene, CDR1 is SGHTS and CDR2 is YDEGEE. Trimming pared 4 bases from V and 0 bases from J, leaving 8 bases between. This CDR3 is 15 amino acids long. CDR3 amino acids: CASSRQSSGANVLTF. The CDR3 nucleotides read TGTGCCAGCAGCCGGCAGAGCTCTGGGGCCAACGTCCTGACTTTC. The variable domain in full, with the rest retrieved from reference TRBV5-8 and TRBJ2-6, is EAGVTQSPTHLIKTRGQQATLRCSPISGHTSVYWYQQALGLGLQFLLWYDEGEERNRGNFPPRFSGRQFPNYSSELNVNALELEDSALYLCASSRQSSGANVLTFGAGSRLTVL.

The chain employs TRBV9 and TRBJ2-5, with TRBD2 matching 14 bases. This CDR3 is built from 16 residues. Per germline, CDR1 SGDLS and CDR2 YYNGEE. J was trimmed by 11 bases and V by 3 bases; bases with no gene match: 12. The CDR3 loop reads CASSAYGLAGGERQYF. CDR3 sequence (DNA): TGTGCCAGCAGCGCCTACGGACTAGCGGGAGGCGAAAGACAGTACTTC.

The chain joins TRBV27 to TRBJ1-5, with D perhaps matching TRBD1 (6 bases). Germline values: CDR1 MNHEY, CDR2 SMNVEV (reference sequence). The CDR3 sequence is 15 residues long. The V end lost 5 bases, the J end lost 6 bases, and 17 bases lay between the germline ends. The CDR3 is CASSPLWGLVQPQHF. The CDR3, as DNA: TGTGCCAGCAGTCCACTTTGGGGGCTTGTTCAGCCCCAGCATTTT.

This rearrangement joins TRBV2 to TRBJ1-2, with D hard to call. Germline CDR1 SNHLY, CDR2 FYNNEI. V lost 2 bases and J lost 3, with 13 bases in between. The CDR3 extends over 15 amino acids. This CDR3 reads CASSELGSPYYGYTF. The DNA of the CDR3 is TGTGCCAGCAGTGAATTGGGCAGCCCCTACTATGGCTACACCTTC.

CDR3 sequence (DNA): TGTGCCAGCACCTTCGGGCCGAATCAGCCCCAGCATTTT. Translating gives CASTFGPNQPQHF. The chain carries TRBV27 and TRBJ1-5; D gene unclear. The CDR3 contains 13 residues. Between the trimmed V and J ends, which lost 7 bases and 4 bases, there was a span of 11 bases. Looked up from germline, CDR1 is MNHEY and CDR2 is SMNVEV (reference sequence).

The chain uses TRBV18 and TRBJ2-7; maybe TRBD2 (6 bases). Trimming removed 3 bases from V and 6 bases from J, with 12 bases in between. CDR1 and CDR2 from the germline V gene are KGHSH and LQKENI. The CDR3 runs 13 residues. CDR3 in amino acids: CASSPPGVPEQYF. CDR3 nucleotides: TGTGCCAGCTCACCCCCGGGAGTTCCCGAGCAGTACTTC.

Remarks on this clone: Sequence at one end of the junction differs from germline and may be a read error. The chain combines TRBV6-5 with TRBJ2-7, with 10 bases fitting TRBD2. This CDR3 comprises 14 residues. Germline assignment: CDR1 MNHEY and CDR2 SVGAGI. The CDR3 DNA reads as TGTGCCAGCAGTTACTCCTTCACACTAGCGGGATGGGACTTC. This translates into CASSYSFTLAGWDF.

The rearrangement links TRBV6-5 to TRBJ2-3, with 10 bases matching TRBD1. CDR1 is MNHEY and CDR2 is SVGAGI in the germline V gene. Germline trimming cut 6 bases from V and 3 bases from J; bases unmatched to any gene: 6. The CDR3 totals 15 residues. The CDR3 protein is CASSPGTGVTDTQYF. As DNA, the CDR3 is TGTGCCAGCAGCCCCGGGACAGGGGTTACAGATACGCAGTATTTT.

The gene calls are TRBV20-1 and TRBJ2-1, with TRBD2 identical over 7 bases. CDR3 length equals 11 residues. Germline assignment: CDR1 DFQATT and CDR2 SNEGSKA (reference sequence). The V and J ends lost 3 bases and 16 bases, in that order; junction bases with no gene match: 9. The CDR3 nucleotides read TGCAGTGCTAGGGGACCGGGACTAAGCTTCTTC. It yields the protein CSARGPGLSFF.

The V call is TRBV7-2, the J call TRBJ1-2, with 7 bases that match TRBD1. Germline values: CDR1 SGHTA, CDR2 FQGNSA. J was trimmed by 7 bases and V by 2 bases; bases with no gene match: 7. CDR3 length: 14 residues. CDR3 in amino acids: CASSLNKGAFGYTF. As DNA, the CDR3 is TGTGCCAGCAGCTTAAATAAGGGGGCGTTTGGCTACACCTTC.

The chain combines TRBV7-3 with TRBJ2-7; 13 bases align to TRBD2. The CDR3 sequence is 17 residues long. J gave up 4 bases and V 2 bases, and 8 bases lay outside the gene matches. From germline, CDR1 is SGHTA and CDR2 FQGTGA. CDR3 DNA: TGTGCCAGCAGCTTAGGCGGACTAGCGGGAGTGTCATACGAGCAGTACTTC. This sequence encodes CASSLGGLAGVSYEQYF. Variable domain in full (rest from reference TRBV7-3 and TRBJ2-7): GAGVSQTPSNKVTEKGKYVELRCDPISGHTALYWYRQSLGQGPEFLIYFQGTGAADDSGLPNDRFFAVRPEGSVSTLKIQRTERGDSAVYLCASSLGGLAGVSYEQYFGPGTRLTVT.